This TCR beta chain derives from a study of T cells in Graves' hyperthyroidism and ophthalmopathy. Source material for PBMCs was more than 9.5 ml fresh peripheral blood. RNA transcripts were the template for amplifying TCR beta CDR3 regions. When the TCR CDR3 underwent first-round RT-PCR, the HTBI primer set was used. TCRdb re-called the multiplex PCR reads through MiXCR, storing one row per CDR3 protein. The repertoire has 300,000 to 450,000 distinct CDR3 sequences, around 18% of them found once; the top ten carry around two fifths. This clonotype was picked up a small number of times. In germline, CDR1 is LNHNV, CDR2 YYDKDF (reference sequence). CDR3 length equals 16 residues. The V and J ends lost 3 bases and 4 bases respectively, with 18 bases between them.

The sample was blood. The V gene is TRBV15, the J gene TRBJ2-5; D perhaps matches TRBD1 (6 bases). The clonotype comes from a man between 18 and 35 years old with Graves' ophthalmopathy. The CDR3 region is CATSRPQGKSRETQYF. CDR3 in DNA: TGTGCCACCAGCAGGCCACAGGGCAAATCAAGAGAGACCCAGTACTTC.